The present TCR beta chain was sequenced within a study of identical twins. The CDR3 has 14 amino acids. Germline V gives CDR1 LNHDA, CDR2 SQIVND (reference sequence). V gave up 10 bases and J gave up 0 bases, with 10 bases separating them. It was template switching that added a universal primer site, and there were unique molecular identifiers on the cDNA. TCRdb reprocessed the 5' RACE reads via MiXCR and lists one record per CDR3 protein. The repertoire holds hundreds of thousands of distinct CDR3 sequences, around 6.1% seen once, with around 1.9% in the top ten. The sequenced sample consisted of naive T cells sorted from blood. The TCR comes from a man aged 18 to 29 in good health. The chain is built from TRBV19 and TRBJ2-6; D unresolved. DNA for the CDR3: TGTGCCACCCTTTACCTCTCTGGGGCCAACGTCCTGACTTTC. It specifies CATLYLSGANVLTF. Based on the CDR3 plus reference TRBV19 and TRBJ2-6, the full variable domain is DGGITQSPKYLFRKEGQNVTLSCEQNLNHDAMYWYRQDPGQGLRLIYYSQIVNDFQKGDIAEGYSVSREKKESFPLTVTSAQKNPTAFYLCATLYLSGANVLTFGAGSRLTVL.